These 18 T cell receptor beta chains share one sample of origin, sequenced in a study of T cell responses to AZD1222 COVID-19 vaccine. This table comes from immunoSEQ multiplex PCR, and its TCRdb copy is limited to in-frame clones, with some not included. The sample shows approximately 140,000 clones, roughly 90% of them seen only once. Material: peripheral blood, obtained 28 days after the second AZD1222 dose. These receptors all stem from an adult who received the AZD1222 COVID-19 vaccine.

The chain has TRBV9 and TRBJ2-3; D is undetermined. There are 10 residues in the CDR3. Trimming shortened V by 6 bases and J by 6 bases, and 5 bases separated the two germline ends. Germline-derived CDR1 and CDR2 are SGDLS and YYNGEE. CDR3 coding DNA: TGTGCCAGCAATAGTGATACGCAGTATTTT. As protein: CASNSDTQYF.

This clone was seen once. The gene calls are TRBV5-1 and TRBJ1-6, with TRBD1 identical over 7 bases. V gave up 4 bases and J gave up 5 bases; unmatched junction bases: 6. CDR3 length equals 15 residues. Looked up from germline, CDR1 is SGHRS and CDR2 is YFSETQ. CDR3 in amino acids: CASSRRTGNNSPLHF. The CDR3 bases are TGCGCCAGCAGCCGAAGGACAGGAAATAATTCACCCCTCCACTTT.

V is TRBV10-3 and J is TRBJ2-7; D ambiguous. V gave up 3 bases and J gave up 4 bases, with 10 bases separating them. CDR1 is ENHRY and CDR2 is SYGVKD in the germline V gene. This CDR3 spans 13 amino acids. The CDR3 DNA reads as TGTGCCATCAGTGATGGCAGTGAATACGAGCAGTACTTC. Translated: CAISDGSEYEQYF.

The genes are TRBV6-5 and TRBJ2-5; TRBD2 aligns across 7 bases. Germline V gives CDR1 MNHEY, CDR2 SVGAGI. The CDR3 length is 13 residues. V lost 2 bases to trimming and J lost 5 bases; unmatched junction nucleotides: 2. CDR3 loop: CASSYGGGETQYF. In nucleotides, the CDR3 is TGTGCCAGCAGTTACGGGGGAGGGGAGACCCAGTACTTC.

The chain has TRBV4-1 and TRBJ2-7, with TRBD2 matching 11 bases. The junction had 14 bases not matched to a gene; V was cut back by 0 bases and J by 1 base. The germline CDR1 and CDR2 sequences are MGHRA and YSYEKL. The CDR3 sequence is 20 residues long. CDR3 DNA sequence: TGCGCCAGCAGCCAAGATAGCCCCTTGCGACTAGCGGGAAAGTCCTACGAGCAGTACTTC. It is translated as CASSQDSPLRLAGKSYEQYF.

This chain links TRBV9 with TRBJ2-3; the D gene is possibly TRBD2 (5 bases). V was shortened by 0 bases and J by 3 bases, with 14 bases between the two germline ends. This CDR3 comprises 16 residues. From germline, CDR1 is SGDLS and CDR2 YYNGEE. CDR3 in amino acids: CASSVVAGGKTDTQYF. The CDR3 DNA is TGTGCCAGCAGCGTAGTAGCAGGAGGAAAGACAGATACGCAGTATTTT.

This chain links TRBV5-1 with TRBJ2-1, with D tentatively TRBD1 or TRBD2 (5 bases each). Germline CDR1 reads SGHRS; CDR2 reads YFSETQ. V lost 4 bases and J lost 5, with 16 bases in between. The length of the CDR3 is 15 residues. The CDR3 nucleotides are TGCGCCAGCAGCCCTGGGGGTCGGGCCGACAATGAGCAGTTCTTC. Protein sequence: CASSPGGRADNEQFF.

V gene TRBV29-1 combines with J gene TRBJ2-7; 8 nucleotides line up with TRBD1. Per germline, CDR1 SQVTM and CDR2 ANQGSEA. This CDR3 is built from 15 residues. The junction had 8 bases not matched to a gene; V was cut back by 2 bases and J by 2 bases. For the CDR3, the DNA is TGCAGCGTTGAAATCCGACAGGGGCCCCCCTACGAGCAGTACTTC. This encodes CSVEIRQGPPYEQYF.

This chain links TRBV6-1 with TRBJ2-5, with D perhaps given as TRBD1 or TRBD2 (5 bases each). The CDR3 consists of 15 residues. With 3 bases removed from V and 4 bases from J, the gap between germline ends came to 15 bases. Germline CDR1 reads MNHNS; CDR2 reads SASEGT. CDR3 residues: CASSDERGHGETQYF. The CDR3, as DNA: TGTGCCAGCAGTGATGAGAGGGGCCACGGAGAGACCCAGTACTTC.

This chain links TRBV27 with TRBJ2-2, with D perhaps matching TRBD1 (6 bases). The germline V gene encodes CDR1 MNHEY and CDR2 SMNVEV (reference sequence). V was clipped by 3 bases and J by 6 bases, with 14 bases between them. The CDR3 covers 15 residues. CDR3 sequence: CASSFEQGLSGELFF. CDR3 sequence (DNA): TGTGCCAGCAGTTTTGAACAGGGTCTGTCCGGGGAGCTGTTTTTT.

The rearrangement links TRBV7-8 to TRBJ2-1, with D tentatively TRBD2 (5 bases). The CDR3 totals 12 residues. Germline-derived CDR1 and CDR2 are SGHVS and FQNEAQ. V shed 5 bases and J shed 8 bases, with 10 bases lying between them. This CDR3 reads CASSPEGDEQFF. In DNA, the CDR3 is TGTGCCAGCAGCCCCGAGGGCGATGAGCAGTTCTTC.

DNA of the CDR3: TGTGCCAGCAGTTTAGGGTACACGATAAGTGCAACTAATGAAAAACTGTTTTTT. Residues: CASSLGYTISATNEKLFF. V usage is TRBV28 and J usage is TRBJ1-4; D not resolved. CDR3 size: 18 residues. V was pared by 2 bases and J by 0 bases, with 16 bases between. Germline lookup yields CDR1 MDHEN and CDR2 SYDVKM.

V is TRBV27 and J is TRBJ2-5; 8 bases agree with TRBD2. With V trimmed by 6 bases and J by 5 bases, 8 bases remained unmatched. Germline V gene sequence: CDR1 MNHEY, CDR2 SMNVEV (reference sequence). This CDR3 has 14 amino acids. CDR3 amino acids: CASSRAGAGETQYF. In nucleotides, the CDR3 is TGTGCCAGCAGCCGAGCGGGGGCTGGGGAGACCCAGTACTTC.

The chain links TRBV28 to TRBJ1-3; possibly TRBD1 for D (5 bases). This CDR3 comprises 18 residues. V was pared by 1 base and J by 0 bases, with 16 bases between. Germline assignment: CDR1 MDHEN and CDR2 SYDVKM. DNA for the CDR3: TGTGCCAGCAGTTTATCGGGGGAGCCAGCGAGCTCTGGAAACACCATATATTTT. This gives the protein CASSLSGEPASSGNTIYF.

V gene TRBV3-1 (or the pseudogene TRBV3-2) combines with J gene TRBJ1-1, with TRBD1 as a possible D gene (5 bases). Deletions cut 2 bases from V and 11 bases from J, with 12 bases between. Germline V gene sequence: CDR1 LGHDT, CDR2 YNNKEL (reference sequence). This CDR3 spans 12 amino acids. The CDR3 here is CASSQREGSAFF. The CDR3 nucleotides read TGTGCCAGCAGCCAACGAGAGGGGAGCGCTTTCTTT.

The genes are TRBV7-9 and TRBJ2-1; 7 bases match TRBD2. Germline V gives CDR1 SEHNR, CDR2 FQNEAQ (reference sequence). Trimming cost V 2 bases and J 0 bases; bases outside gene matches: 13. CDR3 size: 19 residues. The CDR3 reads CASSLFIGSGTPSYNEQFF. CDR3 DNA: TGTGCCAGCAGCTTATTCATTGGAAGCGGGACGCCCTCCTACAATGAGCAGTTCTTC.

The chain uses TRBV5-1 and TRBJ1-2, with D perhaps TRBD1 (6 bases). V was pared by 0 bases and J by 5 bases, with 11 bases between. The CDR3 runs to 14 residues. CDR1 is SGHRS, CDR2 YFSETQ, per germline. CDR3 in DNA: TGCGCCAGCAGCTTGGGTCCAGGGGATTATGGCTACACCTTC. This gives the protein CASSLGPGDYGYTF. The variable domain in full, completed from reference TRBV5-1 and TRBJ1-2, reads KAGVTQTPRYLIKTRGQQVTLSCSPISGHRSVSWYQQTPGQGLQFLFEYFSETQRNKGNFPGRFSGRQFSNSRSEMNVSTLELGDSALYLCASSLGPGDYGYTFGSGTRLTVV.

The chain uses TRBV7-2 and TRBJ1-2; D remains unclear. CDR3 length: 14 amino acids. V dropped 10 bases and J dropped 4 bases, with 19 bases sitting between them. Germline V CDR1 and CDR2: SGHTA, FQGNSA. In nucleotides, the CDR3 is TGTGCCACCTCGGGTGTTACGGCGCTCTATGGCTACACCTTC. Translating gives CATSGVTALYGYTF.